A single sample is the source of the 8 T cell receptor beta chains below, sequenced in a study of T cell changes during pregnancy in multiple sclerosis. The data were produced by immunoSEQ multiplex PCR, yet TCRdb's version contains in-frame clones alone and is incomplete. The sample has 25,000 to 30,000 clones, about 92% seen once; the top ten hold approximately 0.43%. The sample in question was CD4+ T cells from peripheral blood mononuclear cells, obtained after pregnancy. Receptor source: a female donor with multiple sclerosis, enrolled in a pregnancy study.

The chain couples TRBV28 to TRBJ2-7; D is unclear. Germline CDR1 reads MDHEN; CDR2 reads SYDVKM. The V and J ends lost 7 bases and 3 bases respectively, with 13 bases between them. The CDR3 is 13 amino acids. The chain's CDR3 is CASMPGSLYEQYF. The CDR3 region has the DNA TGTGCCAGCATGCCCGGGTCACTCTACGAGCAGTACTTC.

CDR3 coding DNA: TGTGCCAGCCCCCCTAGCGGGAGAACCTACGAGCAGTACTTC. Its protein is CASPPSGRTYEQYF. The chain combines TRBV2 with TRBJ2-7; 10 bases map to TRBD2. The CDR3 contains 14 residues. After removal of 8 bases from V and 2 bases from J, the junction contained 6 bases not matched to a gene. Germline CDR1 and CDR2: SNHLY and FYNNEI. Supplemented by reference TRBV2 and TRBJ2-7, the full variable domain reads EPEVTQTPSHQVTQMGQEVILRCVPISNHLYFYWYRQILGQKVEFLVSFYNNEISEKSEIFDDQFSVERPDGSNFTLKIRSTKLEDSAMYFCASPPSGRTYEQYFGPGTRLTVT.

V is TRBV18 and J is TRBJ1-2; 11 bases map to TRBD1. The germline V gene has CDR1 KGHSH and CDR2 LQKENI. The CDR3 spans 14 residues. J lost 1 base, V lost 9 bases, and 4 bases had no gene match. The CDR3 bases are TGTGCCAGTCTGGGACAGGGGGATAACTATGGCTACACCTTC. Residues: CASLGQGDNYGYTF.

The genes are TRBV6-6 and TRBJ1-2; 7 bases align to TRBD1. With 5 bases clipped from V and 6 bases from J, the junction kept 3 bases outside the gene matches. The V gene's germline CDR1 is MNHNY and CDR2 SVGAGI (reference sequence). The CDR3 extends over 12 amino acids. In nucleotides, the CDR3 is TGTGCCAGCAGTCCGACAGGGCATGGCTACACCTTC. This gives the protein CASSPTGHGYTF.

This chain links TRBV11-2 with TRBJ1-1; D is possibly TRBD1 (6 bases). V was shortened by 3 bases and J by 8 bases, with 16 bases between the two germline ends. CDR1 and CDR2 from the germline V gene are SGHAT and FQNNGV. The CDR3 runs to 14 residues. Here the CDR3 reads CASSFEGARGEAFF. The CDR3 DNA reads as TGTGCCAGCAGCTTCGAAGGGGCCAGGGGAGAAGCTTTCTTT.

The chain links TRBV28 to TRBJ2-7; a weak D match, TRBD1 (5 bases). V gave up 9 bases and J gave up 2 bases, with 11 bases separating them. Germline V lookup: CDR1 MDHEN, CDR2 SYDVKM. The length of the CDR3 is 12 residues. CDR3 bases: TGTGCCAGTGGAAAAGGGGCCTACGAGCAGTACTTC. This encodes CASGKGAYEQYF. The variable domain in full, completed from reference TRBV28 and TRBJ2-7, reads DVKVTQSSRYLVKRTGEKVFLECVQDMDHENMFWYRQDPGLGLRLIYFSYDVKMKEKGDIPEGYSVSREKKERFSLILESASTNQTSMYLCASGKGAYEQYFGPGTRLTVT.

The V gene is TRBV4-2, the J gene TRBJ2-5, with TRBD2 identical over 9 bases. CDR1 is LGHNA and CDR2 is YNFKEQ in the germline V gene. After removal of 2 bases from V and 4 bases from J, the junction contained 14 bases not matched to a gene. The CDR3 has 18 amino acids. The CDR3 DNA reads as TGTGCCAGCAGCCAATCGGGAAAGGGAGCGGGAGGATCAGAGACCCAGTACTTC. Translated: CASSQSGKGAGGSETQYF.

The CDR3 reads CASGLSGGYSYEQYF. CDR3 nucleotide sequence: TGTGCTAGTGGTTTGAGTGGGGGCTACTCCTACGAGCAGTACTTC. This chain connects TRBV12-5 to TRBJ2-7; possibly TRBD1 for D (6 bases). The CDR3 contains 15 residues. Germline V gene sequence: CDR1 LGHNT, CDR2 FRNRAP. The ends were cut back, 2 bases at V and 0 bases at J, with 11 bases in the middle.